Included here is one T cell receptor beta chain sequence, with context. Use of 60 Vbeta and 13 Jbeta primers characterized the PCR. The table came from immunoSEQ multiplex PCR; TCRdb's copy has only in-frame clones and leaves some out. The sample yields fewer than 100,000 clones, 70% to 80% seen once. Germline CDR1 is MGHDK and CDR2 is SYGVNS. The CDR3 spans 15 residues. With V trimmed by 1 base and J by 7 bases, 6 bases remained unmatched. This specimen comes from a study of cytomegalovirus exposure and HLA in healthy donors. The chain links TRBV25-1 to TRBJ1-4; 7 positions agree with TRBD1. Sequenced sample: PBMCs. The source of this sequence is a man in his sixties in good health and CMV-seropositive. The CDR3: CASSEFSGGSEKLFF. DNA for the CDR3: TGTGCCAGCAGTGAATTTTCAGGGGGGAGTGAAAAACTGTTTTTT.